These 16 T cell receptor beta chains came from one sample sequenced in a study of T cells in localized non-small cell lung cancer. Here immunoSEQ multiplex PCR was the method, and the copy in TCRdb shows in-frame clones only, minus some. The sample carries about 82,000 clones, around three quarters recorded once. Sequencing used PBMCs, obtained before any cancer treatment. These receptors all stem from a man aged 35-69 years with stage II squamous cell lung carcinoma.

The chain couples TRBV7-3 to TRBJ1-1; no clear D. Trimming removed 1 base from V and 1 base from J, with 4 bases in between. The CDR3 has 13 amino acids. Germline V gives CDR1 SGHTA, CDR2 FQGTGA. CDR3 bases: TGTGCCAGCAGCTTAAACAGGAACACTGAAGCTTTCTTT. This encodes CASSLNRNTEAFF. Full variable domain (remainder filled in from reference TRBV7-3 and TRBJ1-1): GAGVSQTPSNKVTEKGKYVELRCDPISGHTALYWYRQSLGQGPEFLIYFQGTGAADDSGLPNDRFFAVRPEGSVSTLKIQRTERGDSAVYLCASSLNRNTEAFFGQGTRLTVV.

CDR3 region: CASSLGGGYEQYF. The CDR3 coding sequence is TGTGCCAGCAGCCTCGGGGGGGGCTACGAGCAGTACTTC. The chain uses TRBV11-2 and TRBJ2-7; 8 nucleotides match TRBD2. Germline values: CDR1 SGHAT, CDR2 FQNNGV. J lost 3 bases, V lost 5 bases, and 3 bases had no gene match. The length of the CDR3 is 13 residues.

The gene calls are TRBV27 and TRBJ2-7; 7 positions agree with TRBD1. CDR1 is MNHEY, CDR2 SMNVEV, per germline (reference sequence). There are 15 residues in the CDR3. With V trimmed by 7 bases and J by 0 bases, 9 bases remained unmatched. CDR3 nucleotides: TGTGCCAGCACCCCCCGGACAGGAGACTCCTACGAGCAGTACTTC. Translating gives CASTPRTGDSYEQYF.

The chain links TRBV19 to TRBJ1-5; no definite D call. With 6 bases removed from V and 2 bases from J, the gap between germline ends came to 8 bases. Germline V gives CDR1 LNHDA, CDR2 SQIVND (reference sequence). This CDR3 region has 13 residues. As DNA, the CDR3 is TGTGCCAGTAGGGCCGGACGCAATCAGCCCCAGCATTTT. Translated: CASRAGRNQPQHF. Full variable domain (remainder filled in from reference TRBV19 and TRBJ1-5): DGGITQSPKYLFRKEGQNVTLSCEQNLNHDAMYWYRQDPGQGLRLIYYSQIVNDFQKGDIAEGYSVSREKKESFPLTVTSAQKNPTAFYLCASRAGRNQPQHFGDGTRLSIL.

This clone was seen just once. The chain uses TRBV5-5 and TRBJ1-4; D is unclear. Trimming removed 0 bases from V and 2 bases from J, with 11 bases in between. This CDR3 is 16 amino acids long. Germline lookup yields CDR1 SGHKS and CDR2 YYEKEE (reference sequence). The CDR3 loop is CASSLAAGGTNEKLFF. The CDR3 nucleotides are TGTGCCAGCAGCTTGGCCGCGGGAGGCACTAATGAAAAACTGTTTTTT.

As to this clone: This same CDR3 is encoded by further DNA sequences in the sample. The chain carries TRBV18 and TRBJ2-7; D remains ambiguous. Germline values: CDR1 KGHSH, CDR2 LQKENI. Trimming removed 3 bases at V and 3 bases at J, with 6 bases between. The CDR3 sequence is 12 residues long. DNA for the CDR3: TGTGCCAGCTCACCTGAGTTCTACGAGCAGTACTTC. Protein sequence: CASSPEFYEQYF.

This chain uses TRBV14 with TRBJ1-3; D is unclear. The length of the CDR3 is 17 residues. Germline CDR1 reads SGHDN; CDR2 reads FVKESK. The ends were cut back, 4 bases at V and 3 bases at J, with 19 bases in the middle. The CDR3 region is CASSPPRGPGLGNTIYF. The CDR3 nucleotides read TGTGCCAGCAGCCCCCCTCGAGGACCGGGCCTTGGAAACACCATATATTTT.

This clone was seen more than once but under ten times. The CDR3 sequence: CASSPNQGFQETQYF. DNA of the CDR3: TGTGCCAGCAGCCCTAATCAGGGCTTTCAAGAGACCCAGTACTTC. The chain is built from TRBV7-2 and TRBJ2-5; D may be TRBD1 (5 bases). The germline gives CDR1 SGHTA, CDR2 FQGNSA. This CDR3 has 15 amino acids. The V end was cut by 5 bases, the J end by 2 bases, with 15 bases between.

CDR3 sequence: CASSLPLDTEAFF. CDR3 nucleotide sequence: TGTGCCAGCAGCCTACCCTTAGACACTGAAGCTTTCTTT. The chain has TRBV5-4 and TRBJ1-1, with unresolved D. Trimming pared 4 bases from V and 3 bases from J, leaving 10 bases between. This CDR3 region has 13 residues. CDR1 is SGHNT, CDR2 YYREEE, per germline (reference sequence).

The chain has TRBV7-9 and TRBJ2-3; the match to TRBD1 covers 7 bases. After removal of 4 bases from V and 3 bases from J, the junction contained 4 bases not matched to a gene. The CDR3 contains 14 residues. CDR1 is SEHNR and CDR2 is FQNEAQ in the germline V gene (reference sequence). The chain's CDR3 is CASSSDRETDTQYF. CDR3 DNA sequence: TGTGCCAGCAGCTCCGACAGGGAAACAGATACGCAGTATTTT.

The J gene is TRBJ2-7, the V gene TRBV4-1; weak D call: TRBD1 (5 bases). Trimming stripped 0 bases from V and 0 bases from J, with 9 bases between. CDR1 and CDR2 from the germline V gene are MGHRA and YSYEKL. This CDR3 spans 15 amino acids. The chain's CDR3 is CASSQERQGSYEQYF. DNA of the CDR3: TGCGCCAGCAGCCAAGAGAGGCAGGGCTCCTACGAGCAGTACTTC.

This clone was observed a handful of times. The V and J genes are TRBV7-2 and TRBJ1-2; 7 bases map to TRBD1. Germline V gene sequence: CDR1 SGHTA, CDR2 FQGNSA. The CDR3 totals 15 residues. V dropped 5 bases and J dropped 0; count of bases not matched to a gene: 6. In DNA, the CDR3 is TGTGCCAGCAGCCCCCGACAGGGCCCTAACTATGGCTACACCTTC. It encodes CASSPRQGPNYGYTF.

The rearrangement links TRBV9 to TRBJ2-1; the match to TRBD2 covers 10 bases. The CDR3 is 15 residues long. Germline assignment: CDR1 SGDLS and CDR2 YYNGEE. V gave up 0 bases and J gave up 8 bases; unmatched junction bases: 5. The CDR3 DNA reads as TGTGCCAGCAGCGTAGCGGGACTAGCGATTTATGAGCAGTTCTTC. As protein: CASSVAGLAIYEQFF.

This chain joins TRBV7-9 and TRBJ2-7; D is unresolved. Trimming pared 5 bases from V and 4 bases from J, leaving 6 bases between. Germline values: CDR1 SEHNR, CDR2 FQNEAQ (reference sequence). This CDR3 comprises 11 residues. CDR3 coding DNA: TGTGCCAGCAGCAATTTGTACGAGCAGTACTTC. Translation: CASSNLYEQYF.

The rearrangement joins TRBV29-1 to TRBJ2-5, with a possible D match to TRBD1 (6 bases). The V end lost 3 bases, the J end lost 6 bases, and 17 bases lay between the germline ends. CDR3 length: 14 residues. CDR1 is SQVTM and CDR2 is ANQGSEA in the germline V gene. CDR3 amino acids: CSVDLPGTRQTQYF. The CDR3 DNA reads TGCAGCGTTGACCTTCCCGGGACACGGCAGACCCAGTACTTC.

V usage is TRBV7-2 and J usage is TRBJ1-3; 10 bases fit TRBD1. The CDR3 covers 17 residues. J gave up 0 bases and V 5 bases, and 7 bases lay outside the gene matches. Germline assignment: CDR1 SGHTA and CDR2 FQGNSA. CDR3 loop: CASSRDRGTNSGNTIYF. In DNA form, the CDR3 reads TGTGCCAGCAGCCGGGACAGGGGTACAAACTCTGGAAACACCATATATTTT.